This T cell receptor (beta chain) was identified during a study of naive and memory T cell subsets. The beta constant-region primer was an equimolar mix of two oligonucleotides covering TRBC1 and TRBC2. Four rounds of PCR amplified the ligated cDNA using nested alpha and beta constant-region primers plus SP2. TCRdb re-derived calls from the UMI-ligation and nested PCR reads in MiXCR, one entry per CDR3 protein. The table shows about 120,000 distinct CDR3 sequences, with 35% to 40% occurring only once. The CDR3 contains 16 residues. The junction had 8 bases not matched to a gene; V was cut back by 2 bases and J by 5 bases. Germline lookup yields CDR1 MNHEY and CDR2 SVGAGI.

The source material was central memory CD4+ T cells from blood. The V gene is TRBV6-5, the J gene TRBJ1-1; 10 nucleotides agree with TRBD1. The sequence was collected from a human donor in good health. CDR3 in DNA: TGTGCCAGCAGTTACCACGACAGGGGGCTGCGTACTGAAGCTTTCTTT. This encodes CASSYHDRGLRTEAFF.